Below, 21 T cell receptor beta chains from the same sample are listed, as sequenced in a study of blood T cell repertoires in COVID-19. The assay was immunoSEQ multiplex PCR, and TCRdb's table has in-frame clones only and misses some. Of around 300,000 clones in the sample, approximately 84% were seen once. The sample consisted of peripheral blood. These TCRs come from a woman in her twenties or thirties who had recovered from COVID-19.

This sequence joins TRBV5-6 and TRBJ1-6, with D possibly TRBD1 on 5 matching bases. V was clipped by 7 bases and J by 6 bases, with 14 bases between them. Germline V CDR1 and CDR2: SGHDT, YYEEEE. This CDR3 contains 14 residues. The CDR3 DNA reads TGTGCCAGCTGCACGGGGGGAGGTAATTCACCCCTCCACTTT. Residues: CASCTGGGNSPLHF. Variable domain in full (rest from reference TRBV5-6 and TRBJ1-6): DAGVTQSPTHLIKTRGQQVTLRCSPKSGHDTVSWYQQALGQGPQFIFQYYEEEERQRGNFPDRFSGHQFPNYSSELNVNALLLGDSALYLCASCTGGGNSPLHFGNGTRLTVT.

The chain is built from TRBV5-6 and TRBJ2-5, with TRBD1 matching 11 bases. V gave up 1 base and J gave up 5 bases; unmatched junction bases: 4. The CDR3 spans 15 residues. The germline gives CDR1 SGHDT, CDR2 YYEEEE. CDR3 protein: CASSLPGQGGETQYF. CDR3 nucleotides: TGTGCCAGCAGCTTGCCGGGACAGGGGGGGGAGACCCAGTACTTC.

The chain employs TRBV30 and TRBJ1-2; D ambiguous. CDR1 and CDR2 (germline): GTSNPN, SVGIG (reference sequence). Trimming took 2 bases from V and 8 from J, leaving 15 bases between them. This CDR3 contains 13 residues. Written as DNA, the CDR3 is TGTGCCTGGAGTCCGATGGAGGCGGTGGGCTACACCTTC. Translated: CAWSPMEAVGYTF.

The rearrangement uses TRBV6-5 and TRBJ1-1; a weak D match, TRBD1 (6 bases). Germline V CDR1 and CDR2: MNHEY, SVGAGI. Trimming took off 3 bases at V and 4 bases at J, with 12 bases between the two ends. The CDR3 spans 14 residues. This CDR3 reads CASSYQGIGTEAFF. The CDR3 nucleotides read TGTGCCAGCAGTTATCAGGGGATCGGCACTGAAGCTTTCTTT.

The genes are TRBV3-1 (or the pseudogene TRBV3-2) and TRBJ2-2, with 10 bases that match TRBD2. V dropped 8 bases and J dropped 5; count of bases not matched to a gene: 11. The CDR3 consists of 16 residues. Germline CDR1 LGHDT, CDR2 YNNKEL (reference sequence). In nucleotides, the CDR3 is TGTGCCAGCCCCCCAGAGAGCGGGAGGGGAACCGGGGAGCTGTTTTTT. Its protein product is CASPPESGRGTGELFF.

This rearrangement joins TRBV25-1 to TRBJ2-7; D uncertain. The CDR3 spans 12 residues. Trimming removed 2 bases at V and 7 bases at J, with 9 bases between. Germline CDR1 and CDR2: MGHDK and SYGVNS. As DNA, the CDR3 is TGTGCCAGCAGTGAAACAGAGCTAGAGCAGTACTTC. This translates into CASSETELEQYF.

The table lists this clone with a few counts. The CDR3 region is CASSQQSNQPQHF. In nucleotides, the CDR3 is TGCGCCAGCAGCCAGCAGAGCAATCAGCCCCAGCATTTT. The chain has TRBV4-1 and TRBJ1-5, with unresolved D. Trimming shortened V by 3 bases and J by 1 base, and 4 bases separated the two germline ends. The CDR3 sequence is 13 residues long. Germline V gene sequence: CDR1 MGHRA, CDR2 YSYEKL.

This clone appeared once. The chain employs TRBV12-3 or TRBV12-4 and TRBJ1-3; D remains unclear. The CDR3 has 13 amino acids. Trimming cost V 5 bases and J 0 bases, with 5 bases left between them. Written as DNA, the CDR3 is TGTGCCAGCAGTCAGGACTCTGGAAACACCATATATTTT. It is translated as CASSQDSGNTIYF.

The rearrangement joins TRBV28 to TRBJ1-1; D unclear. Trimming stripped 7 bases from V and 4 bases from J, with 13 bases between. The CDR3 contains 13 residues. Germline V gives CDR1 MDHEN, CDR2 SYDVKM. The CDR3 spells CASKEDLSTEAFF. CDR3 DNA: TGTGCCAGCAAGGAGGACCTAAGCACTGAAGCTTTCTTT.

The genes are TRBV4-1 and TRBJ1-6; no reliable D call. V lost 0 bases and J 7 bases, leaving 10 bases between the germline ends. This CDR3 region has 15 residues. Germline V gives CDR1 MGHRA, CDR2 YSYEKL. The CDR3 DNA reads as TGCGCCAGCAGCCAAGAACAGACGGGGAATTCACCCCTCCACTTT. This encodes CASSQEQTGNSPLHF.

The chain is built from TRBV9 and TRBJ2-1; D possibly corresponds to TRBD1 (5 bases). Germline loops: CDR1 SGDLS, CDR2 YYNGEE. Trimming pared 3 bases from V and 0 bases from J, leaving 7 bases between. The CDR3 covers 14 residues. DNA for the CDR3: TGTGCCAGCAGCGGACAGAGCTCCTACAATGAGCAGTTCTTC. It specifies CASSGQSSYNEQFF.

The chain employs TRBV27 and TRBJ2-1; 8 positions match TRBD2. Looked up from germline, CDR1 is MNHEY and CDR2 is SMNVEV (reference sequence). The length of the CDR3 is 14 residues. The trim removed 7 bases at V and 7 bases at J, leaving 9 bases unmatched. As DNA, the CDR3 is TGTGCCAGCACACGATCGGGACTAGAGAATGAGCAGTTCTTC. Translation: CASTRSGLENEQFF.

J is TRBJ2-1 and V is TRBV7-9; 9 nucleotides line up with TRBD2. This CDR3 has 16 amino acids. Germline CDR1 SEHNR, CDR2 FQNEAQ (reference sequence). V lost 3 bases to trimming and J lost 5 bases; unmatched junction nucleotides: 8. The CDR3 loop is CASSFYGLAYDNEQFF. Here the CDR3 DNA reads TGTGCCAGCAGCTTTTATGGACTAGCGTACGACAATGAGCAGTTCTTC.

This clone was observed a single time. V usage is TRBV7-3 and J usage is TRBJ1-1; TRBD1 matches 8 bases. CDR3 length: 15 amino acids. Germline V gives CDR1 SGHTA, CDR2 FQGTGA. Germline trimming cut 5 bases from V and 8 bases from J; bases unmatched to any gene: 13. The CDR3: CASSIQSRGRHEAFF. CDR3 bases: TGTGCCAGCAGCATACAATCCAGGGGGCGGCACGAAGCTTTCTTT.

The chain is built from TRBV5-6 and TRBJ1-1; a possible D gene is TRBD1 (5 bases). Trimming stripped 0 bases from V and 6 bases from J, with 12 bases between. The germline gives CDR1 SGHDT, CDR2 YYEEEE. The CDR3 runs 14 residues. The CDR3 coding sequence is TGTGCCAGCAGCTTGGTGGGCAGGGCGGCTGAAGCTTTCTTT. It specifies CASSLVGRAAEAFF. The whole variable domain, filled in from reference TRBV5-6 and TRBJ1-1, reads DAGVTQSPTHLIKTRGQQVTLRCSPKSGHDTVSWYQQALGQGPQFIFQYYEEEERQRGNFPDRFSGHQFPNYSSELNVNALLLGDSALYLCASSLVGRAAEAFFGQGTRLTVV.

This clone was counted a single time. This chain uses TRBV5-4 with TRBJ2-1; a weak D match, TRBD1 (5 bases). This CDR3 comprises 15 residues. With 4 bases removed from V and 0 bases from J, the gap between germline ends came to 11 bases. Looked up from germline, CDR1 is SGHNT and CDR2 is YYREEE (reference sequence). This CDR3 reads CASSAGDSSYNEQFF. The CDR3 bases are TGTGCCAGCAGCGCCGGAGACAGCTCCTACAATGAGCAGTTCTTC.

V and J are TRBV5-1 and TRBJ2-3, with TRBD2 matching over 10 bases. CDR1 is SGHRS and CDR2 is YFSETQ in the germline V gene. This CDR3 has 17 residues. Trimming at V came to 4 bases and at J to 0 bases, leaving 8 bases not matched to a gene. The DNA for the CDR3 is TGCGCCAGCAGCAAGCTTAGCGGGGGGCTTAGCACAGATACGCAGTATTTT. Its translation is CASSKLSGGLSTDTQYF.

This clone has only one observation. The genes are TRBV7-9 and TRBJ2-7; the D is unclear. Looked up from germline, CDR1 is SEHNR and CDR2 is FQNEAQ (reference sequence). The CDR3 contains 15 residues. Trimming removed 1 base from V and 6 bases from J, with 16 bases in between. DNA of the CDR3: TGTGCCAGCAGCTTAGGGTTAGATATTGGCGGCGAGCAGTACTTC. It is translated as CASSLGLDIGGEQYF.

This clone was counted a few times. The CDR3 DNA reads TGCGCCAGCAGCCAAGTCCAGGCTAGCGGGGCCCACGAGCAGTACTTC. Protein: CASSQVQASGAHEQYF. This chain joins TRBV4-1 and TRBJ2-7; 9 bases fit TRBD2. The CDR3 runs 16 residues. After removal of 1 base from V and 5 bases from J, the junction contained 9 bases not matched to a gene. Germline V gene lookup returns CDR1 MGHRA and CDR2 YSYEKL.

The gene calls are TRBV27 and TRBJ2-3, with TRBD2 identical over 7 bases. J lost 4 bases, V lost 5 bases, and 3 bases had no gene match. CDR3 size: 13 residues. Germline V gives CDR1 MNHEY, CDR2 SMNVEV (reference sequence). CDR3 nucleotide sequence: TGTGCCAGCAGTCCCAGCGGGGCAGATACGCAGTATTTT. Translation: CASSPSGADTQYF.

This clone has just one count. The J gene is TRBJ2-7, the V gene TRBV28, with TRBD2 identical over 10 bases. The J segment lost 1 base and the V segment lost 5 bases, leaving 2 bases of the junction unmatched. The germline V gene encodes CDR1 MDHEN and CDR2 SYDVKM. The CDR3 loop spans 14 amino acids. CDR3 in DNA: TGTGCCAGCAGTCGAGCGGGAGGGTCCTACGAGCAGTACTTC. Translation: CASSRAGGSYEQYF. Using reference TRBV28 and TRBJ2-7 for the parts outside the CDR3, the full variable domain is DVKVTQSSRYLVKRTGEKVFLECVQDMDHENMFWYRQDPGLGLRLIYFSYDVKMKEKGDIPEGYSVSREKKERFSLILESASTNQTSMYLCASSRAGGSYEQYFGPGTRLTVT.